The 9 T cell receptor beta chains presented below share a single source sample, sequenced in a study of glioma-infiltrating T cells. TCR alpha and beta CDR3 regions were amplified from RNA using iRepertoire nested multiplex PCR. One entry per CDR3 protein, called by TCRdb with MiXCR from the multiplex PCR reads. The sample includes about 180,000 distinct CDR3 sequences, around 40% of them seen just once. The sequenced sample was glioma tissue, nonneoplastic brain tissue, or PBMCs (not recorded which). These receptors were obtained from a human donor with low-grade glioma or glioblastoma, undergoing nonglioma brain surgery, or in good health (not recorded which).

This clonotype has only a few counts. J is TRBJ2-5 and V is TRBV4-1; no reliable D call. The CDR3 covers 13 residues. Germline assignment: CDR1 MGHRA and CDR2 YSYEKL. V shed 3 bases and J shed 0 bases, with 5 bases lying between them. CDR3: CASSQGYQETQYF. The CDR3 DNA is TGCGCCAGCAGCCAGGGGTACCAAGAGACCCAGTACTTC.

This clonotype appeared a few times. The chain employs TRBV19 and TRBJ2-7, with D perhaps assigned TRBD1 or TRBD2 (5 bases each). This CDR3 has 13 residues. Germline V CDR1 and CDR2: LNHDA, SQIVND (reference sequence). V was trimmed by 8 bases and J by 3 bases, leaving 14 bases between them. The CDR3 loop is CASGRDAVYEQYF. The CDR3 nucleotides are TGTGCCAGTGGTCGGGACGCCGTCTACGAGCAGTACTTC.

This clonotype was observed a few times. This sequence may be a read error, since a much larger clone differs from it by one base. In DNA, the CDR3 is TGTGCCAGCAGTACTACGAAGGGGCATGAGCAGTTCTTC. Encoded protein: CASSTTKGHEQFF. The chain links TRBV28 to TRBJ2-1; TRBD1 might be the D (5 bases). This CDR3 has 13 residues. With 5 bases removed from V and 8 bases from J, the gap between germline ends came to 13 bases. Per the germline V gene, CDR1 is MDHEN and CDR2 is SYDVKM.

This clonotype was counted many times. This chain links TRBV4-1 with TRBJ2-3; a possible D gene is TRBD1 (5 bases). Germline V gives CDR1 MGHRA, CDR2 YSYEKL. The germline V and J ends were trimmed by 2 bases and 4 bases, with 10 bases remaining between them. The CDR3 extends over 14 amino acids. The CDR3 bases are TGCGCCAGCAGCCAACAAGAAGGGGCAGATACGCAGTATTTT. Amino acids: CASSQQEGADTQYF.

The chain employs TRBV28 and TRBJ2-1, with D perhaps matching TRBD2 (6 bases). The germline gives CDR1 MDHEN, CDR2 SYDVKM. V gave up 5 bases and J gave up 3 bases, with 11 bases separating them. The CDR3 loop spans 14 amino acids. CDR3 residues: CASSVRRDYNEQFF. The CDR3, as DNA: TGTGCCAGCAGTGTACGGCGGGACTACAATGAGCAGTTCTTC.

There are many counts of this clonotype. The V gene is TRBV6-1, the J gene TRBJ2-5, with D unresolved. This CDR3 has 13 residues. The V end lost 7 bases, the J end lost 3 bases, and 12 bases lay between the germline ends. The germline CDR1 and CDR2 sequences are MNHNS and SASEGT. CDR3 sequence: CASTYGPKETQYF. The DNA of the CDR3 is TGTGCCAGCACATACGGACCTAAAGAGACCCAGTACTTC.

Ten or more counts support this clonotype. This chain joins TRBV12-3 or TRBV12-4 and TRBJ2-2; perhaps TRBD1 as D (5 bases). The CDR3 is made up of 13 amino acids. Between the trimmed V and J ends, which lost 4 bases and 5 bases, there was a span of 8 bases. As DNA, the CDR3 is TGTGCCAGCAGTTCGACAGAGACCGGGGAGCTGTTTTTT. Its protein is CASSSTETGELFF.

This clonotype was observed a handful of times. This rearrangement joins TRBV29-1 to TRBJ2-7; no definite D call. The V gene lost 2 bases and the J gene lost 0 bases, with 11 bases spanning the gap. This CDR3 spans 14 amino acids. Germline CDR1 SQVTM, CDR2 ANQGSEA. The CDR3 loop is CSVENETSSYEQYF. CDR3 bases: TGCAGCGTTGAAAACGAGACAAGCTCCTACGAGCAGTACTTC.

Worth noting for this clonotype: Just one base apart from a much larger clone, this may be a read error. This CDR3 is missing its conserved last phenylalanine or tryptophan, likely due to a read error. Here the CDR3 DNA reads TGTGCCAGCAGCAAGGGACTGCAAAAGGATGAGCAGTTCTTA. The encoded protein is CASSKGLQKDEQFL. The chain recombines TRBV9 with TRBJ2-1, with a possible D match to TRBD2 (6 bases). The CDR3 loop spans 14 amino acids. CDR1 is SGDLS and CDR2 is YYNGEE in the germline V gene. V dropped 4 bases and J dropped 8 bases, with 16 bases sitting between them.